This T cell receptor beta chain was identified during a study of T cell repertoires in aging, cancer and after chemotherapy. In its sample, this clonotype was seen a few times. As yet, its antigen is unknown. Study results and caveats: Immunological memory after chemotherapy cannot be judged from the repertoire data. Untreated cancer patients had significantly lower blood TCR diversity than age-matched healthy donors.

A mixed TRB-A/B primer pool amplified rearranged TRB by multiplex touch-down PCR. MiXCR, run by TCRdb on the multiplex PCR reads, gives a single entry per CDR3 protein. The sample gives 3,500 to 5,500 distinct CDR3 sequences, about two thirds of which show up once; 6.5% to 9.5% is in the top ten. The template was genomic DNA from peripheral blood, not RNA. Per germline, CDR1 SGHNT and CDR2 YENEEA. The V end lost 5 bases, the J end lost 0 bases, and 9 bases lay between the germline ends. CDR3 size: 14 residues. The chain joins TRBV11-3 to TRBJ2-3; D could derive from TRBD1 or TRBD2 (5 bases each). The sample comprised blood. The source is a human donor with a solid tumor. DNA for the CDR3: TGTGCCAGCAGCGAGGGACGGAGCACAGATACGCAGTATTTT. Amino acid sequence: CASSEGRSTDTQYF.